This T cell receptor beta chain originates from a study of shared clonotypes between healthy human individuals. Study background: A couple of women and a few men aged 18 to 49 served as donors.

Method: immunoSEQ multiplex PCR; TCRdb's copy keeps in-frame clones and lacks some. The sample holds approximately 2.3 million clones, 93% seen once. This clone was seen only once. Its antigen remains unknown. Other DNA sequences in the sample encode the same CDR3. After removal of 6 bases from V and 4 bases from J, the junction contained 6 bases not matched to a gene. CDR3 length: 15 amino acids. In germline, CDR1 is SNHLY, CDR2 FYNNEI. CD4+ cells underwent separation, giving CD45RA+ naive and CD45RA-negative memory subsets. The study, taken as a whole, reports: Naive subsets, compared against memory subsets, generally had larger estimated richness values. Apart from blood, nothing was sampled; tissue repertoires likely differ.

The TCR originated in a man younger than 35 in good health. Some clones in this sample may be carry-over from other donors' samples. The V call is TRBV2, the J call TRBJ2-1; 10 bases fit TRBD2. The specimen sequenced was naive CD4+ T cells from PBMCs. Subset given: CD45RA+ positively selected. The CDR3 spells CASRVLAGAYNEQFF. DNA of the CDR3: TGTGCCAGCAGGGTCCTAGCGGGGGCTTACAATGAGCAGTTCTTC.